This T cell receptor beta chain was documented in a study of T cells in Graves' hyperthyroidism and ophthalmopathy. This clonotype was seen ten or more times. This CDR3 is 13 amino acids long. The ends were cut back, 4 bases at V and 3 bases at J, with 10 bases in the middle. Per germline, CDR1 LGHDT and CDR2 YNNKEL (reference sequence). Researchers amplified the TCR beta CDR3 regions from RNA transcripts. The study used the HTBI primer set for a first-round RT-PCR of the TCR CDR3. TCRdb reanalysed the multiplex PCR reads using MiXCR and keeps one entry per CDR3 protein. The data show approximately 600,000 distinct CDR3 sequences, over 11% seen once.

The receptor was isolated from a woman younger than 45 with Graves' hyperthyroidism that later progressed to Graves' ophthalmopathy. The genes are TRBV3-1 and TRBJ2-7; D unclear. Input material: blood. CDR3 nucleotide sequence: TGTGCCAGCAGCCCCCGGGCCTACTACGAGCAGTACTTC. As protein: CASSPRAYYEQYF.